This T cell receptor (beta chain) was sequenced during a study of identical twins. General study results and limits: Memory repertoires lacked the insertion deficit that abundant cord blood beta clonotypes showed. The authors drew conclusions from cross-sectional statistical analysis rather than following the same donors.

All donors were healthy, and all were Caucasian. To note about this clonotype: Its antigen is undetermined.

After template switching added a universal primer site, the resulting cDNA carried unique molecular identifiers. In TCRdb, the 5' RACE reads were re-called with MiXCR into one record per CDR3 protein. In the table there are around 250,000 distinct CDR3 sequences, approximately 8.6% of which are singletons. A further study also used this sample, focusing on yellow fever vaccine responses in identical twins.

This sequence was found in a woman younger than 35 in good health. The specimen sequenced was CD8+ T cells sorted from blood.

The CDR3 bases are TGCGCCAGCAGCCAAGATTCTACGGGGATCTCCTACAATGAGCAGTTCTTC. Encoded protein: CASSQDSTGISYNEQFF. This chain joins TRBV4-3 and TRBJ2-1; the D gene is possibly TRBD2 (5 bases). This CDR3 region has 17 residues. Trimming shortened V by 0 bases and J by 0 bases, and 12 bases separated the two germline ends. The germline V gene has CDR1 LGHNA and CDR2 YSLEER.